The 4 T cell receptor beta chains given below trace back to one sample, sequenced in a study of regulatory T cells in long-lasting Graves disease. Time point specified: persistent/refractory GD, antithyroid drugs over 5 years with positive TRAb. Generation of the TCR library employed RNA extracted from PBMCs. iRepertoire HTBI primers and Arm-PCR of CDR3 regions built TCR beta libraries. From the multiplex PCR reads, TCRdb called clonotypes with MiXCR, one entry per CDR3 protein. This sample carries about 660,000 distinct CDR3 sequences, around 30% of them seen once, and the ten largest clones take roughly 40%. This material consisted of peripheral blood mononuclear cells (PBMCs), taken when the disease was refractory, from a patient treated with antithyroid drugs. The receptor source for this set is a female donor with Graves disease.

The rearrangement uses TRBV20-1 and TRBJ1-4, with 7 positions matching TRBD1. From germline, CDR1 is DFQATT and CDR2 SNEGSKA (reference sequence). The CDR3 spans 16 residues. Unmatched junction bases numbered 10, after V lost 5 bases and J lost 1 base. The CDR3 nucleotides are TGCAGTGCTCGGACAGGACTGACTGAAACTAATGAAAAACTGTTTTTT. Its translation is CSARTGLTETNEKLFF.

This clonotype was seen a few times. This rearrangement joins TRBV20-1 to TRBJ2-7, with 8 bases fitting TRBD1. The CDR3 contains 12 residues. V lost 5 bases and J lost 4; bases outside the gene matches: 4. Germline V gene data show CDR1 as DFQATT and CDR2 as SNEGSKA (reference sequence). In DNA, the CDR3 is TGCAGTGCTGGACAGGGAGGTTACGAGCAGTACTTC. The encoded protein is CSAGQGGYEQYF.

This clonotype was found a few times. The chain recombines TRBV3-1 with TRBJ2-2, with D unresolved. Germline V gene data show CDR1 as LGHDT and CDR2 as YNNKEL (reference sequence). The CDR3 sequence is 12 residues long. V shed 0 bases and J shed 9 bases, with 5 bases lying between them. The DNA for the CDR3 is TGTGCCAGCAGCCAAGAGGGCCGGGAGCTGTTTTTT. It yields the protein CASSQEGRELFF.

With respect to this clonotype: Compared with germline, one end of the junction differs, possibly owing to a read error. In DNA, the CDR3 is TGTGTCAGCAGTTTATCGTCGGATAATTCACCCCTCCACTTT. Its translation: CVSSLSSDNSPLHF. V and J are TRBV27 and TRBJ1-6; unclear D gene. The CDR3 runs 14 residues. Looked up from germline, CDR1 is MNHEY and CDR2 is SMNVEV (reference sequence).